A selection of T cell receptor beta chains follows, all from one sample in a study of CD8 T cells in ankylosing spondylitis. TCRdb re-analysed the 5' RACE reads in MiXCR, keeping a single row per CDR3 protein. The sample has approximately 540,000 distinct CDR3 sequences, roughly 13% seen once. The sequenced sample was blood, either unsorted or a sorted T cell fraction (not recorded which). The source is a male donor with ankylosing spondylitis. The CDR3 runs from the conserved cysteine through the conserved F or W. A D gene is named only where the DNA matches it firmly. Only some rows state a clone size, as once, few, many or a class for expanded clones.

d_call: .
j_call: TRBJ2-5
v_call: TRBV28
clone_size: few
cdr3_aa: CASSTPKHGQETQYF
cdr3_nt: TGTGCCAGCAGCACTCCGAAACATGGACAAGAGACCCAGTACTTC

d_call: TRBD2
j_call: TRBJ2-5
v_call: TRBV24-1
clone_size: few
cdr3_aa: CATSDSPGLAGLETQYF
cdr3_nt: TGTGCCACCAGTGATTCCCCGGGACTAGCGGGTTTAGAGACCCAGTACTTC

d_call: .
j_call: TRBJ1-2
v_call: TRBV7-8
clone_size: once
cdr3_aa: CASSLERLGEGYGYTF
cdr3_nt: TGTGCCAGCAGCTTAGAGAGGCTAGGGGAAGGCTATGGCTACACCTTC

d_call: .
j_call: TRBJ1-3
v_call: TRBV20-1
clone_size: .
cdr3_aa: CSARAIDSGNTIYF
cdr3_nt: TGCAGTGCTAGAGCGATCGACTCTGGAAACACCATATATTTT

d_call: .
j_call: TRBJ1-2
v_call: TRBV12-3/TRBV12-4
clone_size: many
cdr3_aa: CASTRDAGLYRGYTF
cdr3_nt: TGTGCCAGCACCAGGGACGCGGGGCTATATAGAGGCTACACCTTC

d_call: .
j_call: TRBJ1-3
v_call: TRBV11-2
clone_size: .
cdr3_aa: CASSPGGTSVYF
cdr3_nt: TGTGCCAGCAGCCCGGGGGGGACCTCCGTATATTTT

d_call: .
j_call: TRBJ1-2
v_call: TRBV15
clone_size: many
cdr3_aa: CATSRTSYGYTF
cdr3_nt: TGTGCCACCAGCAGAACCAGCTATGGCTACACCTTC

d_call: .
j_call: TRBJ2-7
v_call: TRBV24-1
clone_size: many
cdr3_aa: CATQDGSAVYEQYF
cdr3_nt: TGTGCCACACAGGACGGTAGTGCGGTCTACGAGCAGTACTTC

d_call: TRBD2
j_call: TRBJ2-5
v_call: TRBV20-1
clone_size: few
cdr3_aa: CNTSPASGSRKTQYF
cdr3_nt: TGCAATACCTCGCCGGCTAGCGGGAGTAGAAAGACCCAGTACTTC

d_call: .
j_call: TRBJ2-1
v_call: TRBV20-1
clone_size: .
cdr3_aa: CSASKSDSYNEQFF
cdr3_nt: TGCAGTGCTAGCAAGTCGGACTCCTACAATGAGCAGTTCTTC

d_call: .
j_call: TRBJ2-3
v_call: TRBV20-1
clone_size: many
cdr3_aa: CSAKDLNTDTQYF
cdr3_nt: TGCAGTGCTAAGGATCTGAACACAGATACGCAGTATTTT

d_call: TRBD2
j_call: TRBJ2-4
v_call: TRBV6-2/TRBV6-3
clone_size: .
cdr3_aa: CASSPLALAGETKNIQYF
cdr3_nt: TGTGCCAGCAGTCCCTTAGCCCTAGCGGGAGAAACCAAAAACATTCAGTACTTC

d_call: TRBD2
j_call: TRBJ2-1
v_call: TRBV20-1
clone_size: .
cdr3_aa: CSARDSKQRGTSGRDEQFF
cdr3_nt: TGCAGTGCTAGAGACTCAAAACAGCGCGGGACTAGCGGGAGAGATGAGCAGTTCTTC

d_call: TRBD1
j_call: TRBJ2-1
v_call: TRBV24-1
clone_size: few
cdr3_aa: CATSDSGQGSISYNEQFF
cdr3_nt: TGTGCCACCAGTGACTCCGGACAGGGTTCGATTTCCTACAATGAGCAGTTCTTC

d_call: TRBD2
j_call: TRBJ2-1
v_call: TRBV7-9
clone_size: many
cdr3_aa: CASSTGTSDHNEQFF
cdr3_nt: TGTGCCAGCAGTACCGGGACTAGCGACCACAATGAGCAGTTCTTC

d_call: .
j_call: TRBJ1-3
v_call: TRBV7-9
clone_size: few
cdr3_aa: CASSLDRNYPANTIYF
cdr3_nt: TGTGCCAGCAGCTTAGACAGGAACTATCCGGCAAACACCATATATTTT

d_call: .
j_call: TRBJ1-5
v_call: TRBV2
clone_size: few
cdr3_aa: CASSEEGTWQPQHF
cdr3_nt: TGTGCCAGCAGTGAAGAGGGAACTTGGCAGCCCCAGCATTTT

d_call: .
j_call: TRBJ1-2
v_call: TRBV27
clone_size: few
cdr3_aa: CASSLDGLGYTF
cdr3_nt: TGTGCCAGCAGTTTGGACGGTCTTGGCTACACCTTC

d_call: TRBD2
j_call: TRBJ2-1
v_call: TRBV7-2
clone_size: many
cdr3_aa: CASSLAGGPREQFF
cdr3_nt: TGTGCCAGCAGCTTAGCGGGAGGGCCTCGGGAGCAGTTCTTC

d_call: TRBD2
j_call: TRBJ2-1
v_call: TRBV2
clone_size: few
cdr3_aa: CAHTLGDSGIYNEQFF
cdr3_nt: TGTGCCCACACCCTCGGGGATAGCGGGATCTACAATGAGCAGTTCTTC

d_call: .
j_call: TRBJ1-1
v_call: TRBV20-1
clone_size: .
cdr3_aa: CSAYDIRDTEAFF
cdr3_nt: TGCAGTGCTTATGACATACGCGACACTGAAGCTTTCTTT

d_call: .
j_call: TRBJ2-5
v_call: TRBV27
clone_size: .
cdr3_aa: CASSLNLEQETQYF
cdr3_nt: TGTGCCAGCAGTTTAAATCTAGAACAAGAGACCCAGTACTTC

d_call: .
j_call: TRBJ2-3
v_call: TRBV20-1
clone_size: .
cdr3_aa: CSARTLDGSLGGQYF
cdr3_nt: TGCAGTGCCAGGACCCTCGACGGGAGCCTAGGAGGGCAGTATTTT

d_call: TRBD2
j_call: TRBJ2-3
v_call: TRBV11-3
clone_size: .
cdr3_aa: CASSPTSGSWDTQYF
cdr3_nt: TGTGCCAGCAGTCCTACTAGCGGGAGTTGGGATACGCAGTATTTT

d_call: TRBD2
j_call: TRBJ2-7
v_call: TRBV12-3/TRBV12-4
clone_size: .
cdr3_aa: CASSSLAGAWEQYF
cdr3_nt: TGTGCCAGCAGTTCCCTAGCGGGAGCATGGGAGCAGTACTTC

d_call: .
j_call: TRBJ2-2
v_call: TRBV24-1
clone_size: .
cdr3_aa: CATSDPPGTLKTGELFF
cdr3_nt: TGTGCCACCAGTGACCCACCCGGGACACTCAAGACCGGGGAGCTGTTTTTT

d_call: .
j_call: TRBJ1-2
v_call: TRBV6-6
clone_size: .
cdr3_aa: CASSNPLISGYTF
cdr3_nt: TGTGCCAGCAGTAACCCTCTCATCAGCGGCTACACCTTC

d_call: .
j_call: TRBJ2-7
v_call: TRBV10-3
clone_size: .
cdr3_aa: CAISEADYEQYF
cdr3_nt: TGTGCCATCAGTGAGGCAGACTACGAGCAGTACTTC

d_call: .
j_call: TRBJ2-3
v_call: TRBV5-1
clone_size: few
cdr3_aa: CASSLAYSSTDTQYF
cdr3_nt: TGCGCCAGCAGCTTGGCCTATTCTAGCACAGATACGCAGTATTTT

d_call: .
j_call: TRBJ1-1
v_call: TRBV18
clone_size: .
cdr3_aa: CASSPTRDTPNTEAFF
cdr3_nt: TGTGCCAGCTCACCTACGCGAGACACGCCAAACACTGAAGCTTTCTTT

d_call: .
j_call: TRBJ2-5
v_call: TRBV14
clone_size: few
cdr3_aa: CASSQDGPVHRVPIQETQYF
cdr3_nt: TGTGCCAGCAGCCAAGATGGACCAGTTCACAGGGTTCCCATCCAAGAGACCCAGTACTTC

d_call: TRBD2
j_call: TRBJ2-3
v_call: TRBV20-1
clone_size: few
cdr3_aa: CSAKGLAGARRQYF
cdr3_nt: TGCAGTGCTAAGGGACTAGCGGGAGCGCGACGGCAGTATTTT

d_call: .
j_call: TRBJ2-3
v_call: TRBV7-2
clone_size: many
cdr3_aa: CASSLGAGDPDTQYF
cdr3_nt: TGTGCCAGCAGCTTAGGGGCAGGGGACCCAGATACGCAGTATTTT

d_call: TRBD1
j_call: TRBJ1-1
v_call: TRBV15
clone_size: .
cdr3_aa: CATTTGVNTEAFF
cdr3_nt: TGTGCCACCACCACAGGGGTGAACACTGAAGCTTTCTTT

d_call: .
j_call: TRBJ1-1
v_call: TRBV3-1
clone_size: .
cdr3_aa: CASSLNLGGNTEAFF
cdr3_nt: TGTGCCAGCAGCTTAAACTTGGGGGGGAACACTGAAGCTTTCTTT

d_call: TRBD1
j_call: TRBJ2-2
v_call: TRBV5-1
clone_size: few
cdr3_aa: CASSTNLQGPTGELFF
cdr3_nt: TGCGCCAGCAGCACCAACTTACAGGGGCCGACCGGGGAGCTGTTTTTT

d_call: .
j_call: TRBJ1-1
v_call: TRBV20-1
clone_size: .
cdr3_aa: CSARVTGRSRAFF
cdr3_nt: TGCAGTGCTAGAGTTACAGGGAGGTCGCGGGCTTTCTTT

d_call: TRBD2
j_call: TRBJ2-7
v_call: TRBV5-6
clone_size: many
cdr3_aa: CASSLSGRLYEQYF
cdr3_nt: TGTGCCAGCAGCTTGAGCGGGAGGCTTTACGAGCAGTACTTC

d_call: TRBD2
j_call: TRBJ2-3
v_call: TRBV7-8
clone_size: few
cdr3_aa: CASSPLAGVLADTQYF
cdr3_nt: TGTGCCAGCAGCCCCTTAGCGGGAGTGTTAGCAGATACGCAGTATTTT

d_call: TRBD2
j_call: TRBJ2-7
v_call: TRBV27
clone_size: .
cdr3_aa: CASSHGLEGPYEQYF
cdr3_nt: TGTGCCAGCAGCCACGGACTAGAAGGCCCCTACGAGCAGTACTTC

d_call: TRBD1
j_call: TRBJ2-2
v_call: TRBV5-1
clone_size: many
cdr3_aa: CASSLRQGDTGELFF
cdr3_nt: TGCGCCAGCAGCTTGCGGCAGGGGGACACCGGGGAGCTGTTTTTT

d_call: TRBD2
j_call: TRBJ2-1
v_call: TRBV2
clone_size: .
cdr3_aa: CARAGTSEFNEQFF
cdr3_nt: TGTGCCAGGGCCGGGACTAGCGAATTCAATGAGCAGTTCTTC

d_call: TRBD1
j_call: TRBJ1-5
v_call: TRBV7-9
clone_size: .
cdr3_aa: CASSPDRDSNQPQHF
cdr3_nt: TGTGCCAGCAGTCCGGACAGGGACAGCAATCAGCCCCAGCATTTT

d_call: .
j_call: TRBJ1-2
v_call: TRBV5-6
clone_size: many
cdr3_aa: CASSLTLYGYTF
cdr3_nt: TGTGCCAGCAGTCTAACCCTCTATGGCTACACCTTC

d_call: .
j_call: TRBJ2-7
v_call: TRBV29-1
clone_size: few
cdr3_aa: CSVEDGSLGNEQYF
cdr3_nt: TGCAGCGTTGAAGACGGCAGTCTTGGGAACGAGCAGTACTTC

d_call: .
j_call: TRBJ1-1
v_call: TRBV20-1
clone_size: few
cdr3_aa: CSPLGGVGTEAFF
cdr3_nt: TGCAGTCCCCTAGGAGGGGTTGGTACTGAAGCTTTCTTT

d_call: .
j_call: TRBJ1-1
v_call: TRBV6-2/TRBV6-3
clone_size: .
cdr3_aa: CASSYHPSKQNTEAFF
cdr3_nt: TGTGCCAGCAGTTATCACCCATCGAAACAGAACACTGAAGCTTTCTTT

d_call: .
j_call: TRBJ2-1
v_call: TRBV11-2
clone_size: .
cdr3_aa: CASRRPGSSYNEQFF
cdr3_nt: TGTGCCAGCAGAAGACCCGGGAGCTCCTACAATGAGCAGTTCTTC

d_call: .
j_call: TRBJ2-3
v_call: TRBV18
clone_size: .
cdr3_aa: CPSSRDPEVDTQYF
cdr3_nt: TGCCCCAGCTCACGGGACCCGGAGGTGGATACGCAGTATTTT

d_call: TRBD1
j_call: TRBJ2-3
v_call: TRBV29-1
clone_size: few
cdr3_aa: CSAPGTGWGVRTQYF
cdr3_nt: TGCAGCGCGCCAGGGACAGGATGGGGGGTACGTACGCAGTATTTT

d_call: TRBD1
j_call: TRBJ1-1
v_call: TRBV10-3
clone_size: few
cdr3_aa: CAISGQQGARNTEAFF
cdr3_nt: TGTGCCATCAGTGGACAACAGGGGGCGCGGAACACTGAAGCTTTCTTT

d_call: .
j_call: TRBJ2-7
v_call: TRBV20-1
clone_size: few
cdr3_aa: CSARGQPYEQYF
cdr3_nt: TGCAGTGCCCGGGGCCAGCCCTACGAGCAGTACTTC

d_call: .
j_call: TRBJ2-2
v_call: TRBV5-6
clone_size: .
cdr3_aa: CASSLGQVGNTGELFF
cdr3_nt: TGTGCCAGCAGCTTGGGACAGGTTGGAAACACCGGGGAGCTGTTTTTT

d_call: .
j_call: TRBJ2-1
v_call: TRBV10-3
clone_size: few
cdr3_aa: CAISSTTHNEQFF
cdr3_nt: TGTGCCATCAGCTCTACTACTCACAATGAGCAGTTCTTC

d_call: .
j_call: TRBJ2-2
v_call: TRBV15
clone_size: many
cdr3_aa: CATSRGRGNTGELFF
cdr3_nt: TGTGCCACCAGCAGAGGGAGGGGGAACACCGGGGAGCTGTTTTTT

d_call: .
j_call: TRBJ2-1
v_call: TRBV20-1
clone_size: .
cdr3_aa: CSAPDLPSFYNEQFF
cdr3_nt: TGCAGTGCTCCGGACTTACCATCATTTTACAATGAGCAGTTCTTC